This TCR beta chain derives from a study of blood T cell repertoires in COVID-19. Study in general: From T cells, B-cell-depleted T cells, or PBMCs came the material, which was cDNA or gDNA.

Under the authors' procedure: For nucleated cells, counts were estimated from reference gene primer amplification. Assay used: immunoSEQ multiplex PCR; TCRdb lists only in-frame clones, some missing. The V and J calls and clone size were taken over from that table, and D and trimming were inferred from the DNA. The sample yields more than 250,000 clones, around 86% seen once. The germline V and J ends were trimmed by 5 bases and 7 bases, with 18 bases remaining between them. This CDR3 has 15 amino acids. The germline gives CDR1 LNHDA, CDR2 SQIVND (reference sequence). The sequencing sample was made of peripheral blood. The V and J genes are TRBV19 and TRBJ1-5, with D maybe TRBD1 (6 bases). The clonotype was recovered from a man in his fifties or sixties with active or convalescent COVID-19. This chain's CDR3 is CASSETGRGEQPQHF. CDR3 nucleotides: TGTGCCAGTAGTGAAACAGGGAGGGGAGAGCAGCCCCAGCATTTT.